A selection of T cell receptor beta chains follows, all from one sample in a study of blood T cell repertoires in COVID-19. Sequencing used immunoSEQ multiplex PCR; TCRdb keeps in-frame clones, though not all of them. Among about 210,000 clones listed, 65% to 90% were seen once. Sample: peripheral blood. Receptor source: a man in his forties or fifties with COVID-19, enrolled during active disease. Each CDR3 is given with its conserved first and last residue. Size is omitted from some rows. Given values are once, few, many or a class for expanded clones.

CASSQDPSYNEQFF,TRBV4-3,-,TRBJ2-1
CASSEAYSNQPQHF,TRBV10-2,-,TRBJ1-5
CASSLRRGGENIQYF,TRBV7-2,once,TRBJ2-4
CASSPPPLSSTGGYRYGYTF,TRBV13,-,TRBJ1-2
CASSTGTGGGEKLFF,TRBV19,-,TRBJ1-4
CASKVGGRNTGELFF,TRBV19,-,TRBJ2-2
CASSSRGQGSDHEQYF,TRBV6-6,-,TRBJ2-7
CASSSGTGYEQYF,TRBV28,once,TRBJ2-7
CASKENTGEPQPQHF,TRBV2,few,TRBJ1-5
CASSDGRGWGYTF,TRBV6-4,few,TRBJ1-2
CAISPGRTSGGANGELFF,TRBV10-3,-,TRBJ2-2
CASSQDGTGSLRETQYF,TRBV4-2,many,TRBJ2-5
CASSGLAGRYEQFF,TRBV9,-,TRBJ2-1
CASSQEGGTDEQFF,TRBV4-1,-,TRBJ2-1
CASSIASPDTDTQYF,TRBV19,-,TRBJ2-3
CASSQASGGRNTIYF,TRBV4-2,-,TRBJ1-3
CASSLGAGSGTEAFF,TRBV5-1,-,TRBJ1-1
CASSFAQNSPLHF,TRBV5-1,-,TRBJ1-6
CSARRTGSYTF,TRBV20-1,-,TRBJ1-2
CASSLSENEQFF,TRBV5-1,-,TRBJ2-1
CASTDREGYGYTF,TRBV6-5,-,TRBJ1-2
CASSLASGGSYNSPLHF,TRBV28,-,TRBJ1-6
CASSVSRADTQYF,TRBV9,once,TRBJ2-3
CASSESSGVRQYF,TRBV25-1,-,TRBJ2-7
CASSPSQGAVNTEAFF,TRBV28,-,TRBJ1-1
CASSQQGNTIYF,TRBV12-3/TRBV12-4,once,TRBJ1-3
CASSETGRGIRELFF,TRBV6-4,once,TRBJ2-2
CASSFSGGFSNQPQHF,TRBV28,-,TRBJ1-5
CASSLSQGAFSIQETQYF,TRBV5-1,once,TRBJ2-5
CATSDLHRPYGYTF,TRBV24-1,-,TRBJ1-2
CASSITGTSGGLSYNEQFF,TRBV7-2,-,TRBJ2-1
CASERGYYGYTF,TRBV10-1,-,TRBJ1-2
CASSSGQGTDTQYF,TRBV5-1,-,TRBJ2-3
CATSRDAVWTGELFF,TRBV15,once,TRBJ2-2
CASSLGQVSNQPQHF,TRBV19,-,TRBJ1-5
CASSSGTGVYGYTF,TRBV4-1,-,TRBJ1-2
CASSTSGVTDTQYF,TRBV7-3,-,TRBJ2-3
CASSPSGPGTQYF,TRBV12-3/TRBV12-4,-,TRBJ2-5
CASSPPGLIYEQYF,TRBV28,-,TRBJ2-7
CASSTPENQEKLFF,TRBV3-1/TRBV3-2,-,TRBJ1-4
CASSPNPHTEAFF,TRBV7-2,-,TRBJ1-1
CASSLGGNYEQYF,TRBV7-2,-,TRBJ2-7
CASTYSGGGTDTQYF,TRBV3-1/TRBV3-2,-,TRBJ2-3
CASTSDRGVQPQHF,TRBV6-5,-,TRBJ1-5
CASSLRTGGQGTEAFF,TRBV7-9,-,TRBJ1-1
CASSHWDRGHEQYF,TRBV3-1/TRBV3-2,-,TRBJ2-7
CASSPRRRGGNIYNEQFF,TRBV7-8,-,TRBJ2-1
CASSNRDFTDTQYF,TRBV19,-,TRBJ2-3
CATSIGVDTGELFF,TRBV24-1,-,TRBJ2-2
CASSILSSGTGFSEAFF,TRBV19,-,TRBJ1-1
CAISERQMNTEAFF,TRBV10-3,-,TRBJ1-1
CASSSQGAWGYTF,TRBV27,-,TRBJ1-2
CASSLIDRGQAFF,TRBV5-6,-,TRBJ1-1
CASSYSRGTGELFF,TRBV6-2/TRBV6-3,-,TRBJ2-2
CASTGGASGNEQFF,TRBV7-9,-,TRBJ2-1
CASSVGANYEQYF,TRBV2,-,TRBJ2-7
CASTDRPQGGYTF,TRBV6-6,-,TRBJ1-2
CASSLGGRGLNEKLFF,TRBV5-1,-,TRBJ1-4
CASSPTGVNEKLFF,TRBV6-5,once,TRBJ1-4